Presented here are 12 T cell receptor beta chains from one specimen sequenced in a study of cytomegalovirus exposure and HLA in healthy donors. The primer mix had 60 Vbeta and 13 Jbeta primers. Produced via immunoSEQ multiplex PCR; TCRdb's table is partial and in-frame only. The sample has roughly 68,000 clones, about three quarters seen once. The sample comprised PBMCs. The receptors come from a woman aged 30 to 39 in good health and CMV-seropositive.

The rearrangement uses TRBV27 and TRBJ1-2; TRBD1 agrees at 9 bases. Germline trimming cut 5 bases from V and 4 bases from J; bases unmatched to any gene: 5. This CDR3 has 14 amino acids. The germline V gene encodes CDR1 MNHEY and CDR2 SMNVEV (reference sequence). CDR3 amino acids: CASSPPGQGYGYTF. CDR3 nucleotide sequence: TGTGCCAGCAGTCCTCCGGGACAGGGCTATGGCTACACCTTC.

The chain links TRBV2 to TRBJ2-2; TRBD2 matches at 13 bases. The V segment lost 4 bases and the J segment 5 bases; nucleotides outside the gene matches: 10. The germline V gene has CDR1 SNHLY and CDR2 FYNNEI. The CDR3 is made up of 18 amino acids. Here the CDR3 reads CASSATSMGLAGTGELFF. The DNA of the CDR3 is TGTGCCAGCAGTGCGACCTCGATGGGACTAGCGGGAACCGGGGAGCTGTTTTTT.

This clone occurred a few times. The chain employs TRBV4-3 and TRBJ1-2, with D tentatively TRBD1 (6 bases). Germline V gives CDR1 LGHNA, CDR2 YSLEER. The germline V and J ends were trimmed by 4 bases and 2 bases, with 8 bases remaining between them. The length of the CDR3 is 13 residues. CDR3 sequence reads: CASSLDRNYGYTF. DNA for the CDR3: TGCGCCAGCAGCCTGGACAGAAACTATGGCTACACCTTC.

This sequence joins TRBV5-6 and TRBJ1-1; D uncertain. Germline loops: CDR1 SGHDT, CDR2 YYEEEE. V was cut by 6 bases and J by 5 bases, with 14 bases left in between. The CDR3 runs to 13 residues. In DNA, the CDR3 is TGTGCCAGCACCCATAGGACGGGGACTGAAGCTTTCTTT. It is translated as CASTHRTGTEAFF.

V is TRBV30 and J is TRBJ2-7; 7 bases map to TRBD1. Germline V gene sequence: CDR1 GTSNPN, CDR2 SVGIG (reference sequence). The CDR3 length is 15 residues. Trimming at V came to 7 bases and at J to 6 bases, leaving 18 bases not matched to a gene. The CDR3 sequence: CASNVGTAFLSEQYF. CDR3 bases: TGTGCCTCGAACGTAGGGACAGCTTTTTTATCCGAGCAGTACTTC.

J is TRBJ1-6 and V is TRBV4-2; no clear D gene. Looked up from germline, CDR1 is LGHNA and CDR2 is YNFKEQ. There are 16 residues in the CDR3. V lost 1 base and J lost 6, with 13 bases in between. The CDR3, as DNA: TGTGCCAGCAGCCAAGTTAGTGCTAACCTTAATTCACCCCTCCACTTT. Residues: CASSQVSANLNSPLHF.

The chain carries TRBV10-3 and TRBJ2-2; TRBD2 agrees at 11 bases. The CDR3 has 17 amino acids. CDR1 ENHRY and CDR2 SYGVKD come from the germline V gene. With 2 bases clipped from V and 3 bases from J, the junction kept 5 bases outside the gene matches. The DNA of the CDR3 is TGTGCCATCAGTGAGCTGGTGGGACTAGCGGACACCGGGGAGCTGTTTTTT. Translated: CAISELVGLADTGELFF.

The V and J genes are TRBV4-3 and TRBJ2-3, with 8 bases that match TRBD2. The J segment lost 7 bases and the V segment lost 4 bases, leaving 13 bases of the junction unmatched. CDR1 and CDR2 from the germline V gene are LGHNA and YSLEER. The CDR3 totals 16 residues. CDR3 sequence: CASSPGGGSRANTQYF. In DNA, the CDR3 is TGCGCCAGCAGCCCCGGGGGGGGGTCAAGGGCCAATACGCAGTATTTT.

CDR3 DNA sequence: TGTGCCAGCAGTTACTCGACAGGAGGGGGGGAAGAGACCCAGTACTTC. Translated: CASSYSTGGGEETQYF. The rearrangement uses TRBV6-5 and TRBJ2-5, with D perhaps matching TRBD2 (7 bases). Germline values: CDR1 MNHEY, CDR2 SVGAGI. The V and J ends lost 0 bases and 3 bases respectively, with 14 bases between them. The CDR3 extends over 16 amino acids.

The chain links TRBV30 to TRBJ2-3, with 12 bases aligning to TRBD2. The V segment lost 2 bases and the J segment 2 bases; nucleotides outside the gene matches: 2. The length of the CDR3 is 15 residues. CDR1 and CDR2 (germline): GTSNPN, SVGIG (reference sequence). CDR3 loop: CAWSPSGRVTDTQYF. CDR3 bases: TGTGCCTGGAGTCCTAGCGGGAGGGTCACAGATACGCAGTATTTT. Full variable domain (outside the CDR3, taken from reference TRBV30 and TRBJ2-3): SQTIHQWPATLVQPVGSPLSLECTVEGTSNPNLYWYRQAAGRGLQLLFYSVGIGQISSEVPQNLSASRPQDRQFILSSKKLLLSDSGFYLCAWSPSGRVTDTQYFGPGTRLTVL.

This rearrangement joins TRBV30 to TRBJ1-2; 7 bases match TRBD1. Germline V gene lookup returns CDR1 GTSNPN and CDR2 SVGIG (reference sequence). This CDR3 region has 14 residues. V shed 3 bases, J shed 8 bases, and the junction held 12 bases outside the gene matches. The CDR3 loop is CAWRVPRSDRGYTF. For the CDR3, the DNA is TGTGCCTGGAGGGTACCCCGCTCGGACAGGGGCTACACCTTC.

The chain joins TRBV2 to TRBJ2-1; D ambiguous. CDR1 is SNHLY, CDR2 FYNNEI, per germline. This CDR3 is built from 15 residues. V was clipped by 6 bases and J by 0 bases, with 12 bases between them. CDR3 sequence: CASRRVISSYNEQFF. The CDR3 bases are TGTGCCAGCAGACGAGTTATAAGCTCCTACAATGAGCAGTTCTTC. Complete variable domain (other parts from reference TRBV2 and TRBJ2-1): EPEVTQTPSHQVTQMGQEVILRCVPISNHLYFYWYRQILGQKVEFLVSFYNNEISEKSEIFDDQFSVERPDGSNFTLKIRSTKLEDSAMYFCASRRVISSYNEQFFGPGTRLTVL.